A selection of T cell receptor beta chains follows, all from one sample in a study of T cell repertoires in cytomegalovirus infection. TCRdb reprocessed the reads via MiXCR and lists one record per CDR3 protein. The sample lists about 150,000 distinct CDR3 sequences; about 20% were seen once. The source material was PBMCs. All receptors come from a human donor in good health (CMV status not recorded). Some clones in this sample may be carry-over from other donors' samples. The CDR3 runs from the conserved cysteine through the conserved F or W. A D gene is named only where the DNA matches it firmly. Rows give clone size only sometimes, using once, few, many, or a class for an expanded clone.

v_gene	d_gene	j_gene	abundance	CDR3aa	CDR3nt
TRBV6-1	TRBD2	TRBJ2-7	-	CASGDGISGRVAYEQYF	TGTGCCAGCGGCGACGGGATTAGCGGGAGGGTCGCTTACGAGCAGTACTTC
TRBV28	-	TRBJ2-3	many	CASSSATDTQYF	TGTGCCAGCAGTTCCGCCACAGATACGCAGTATTTT
TRBV28	TRBD1	TRBJ2-3	-	CASTLSGTGISSDTQYF	TGTGCCAGCACCCTTTCCGGGACAGGGATTTCCTCAGATACGCAGTATTTT
TRBV7-2	-	TRBJ1-2	many	CASSLAAKNYGYTF	TGTGCCAGCAGCTTAGCCGCCAAGAACTATGGCTACACCTTC
TRBV28	-	TRBJ2-5	-	CASRNRNQETQYF	TGTGCCAGCAGAAACAGGAATCAAGAGACCCAGTACTTC
TRBV7-2	-	TRBJ1-2	many	CASSLGGGTYGYTF	TGTGCCAGCAGCTTAGGGGGGGGAACCTATGGCTACACCTTC
TRBV5-6	TRBD2	TRBJ2-3	-	CASSVGLAGGDTQYF	TGTGCCAGCAGCGTGGGACTAGCGGGAGGGGATACGCAGTATTTT
TRBV6-2/TRBV6-3	TRBD1	TRBJ1-6	many	CASREPTGTNSPLHF	TGTGCCAGCAGGGAACCGACAGGGACGAATTCACCCCTCCACTTT
TRBV4-1	TRBD1	TRBJ1-2	few	CASSQVPGQGSYGYTF	TGCGCCAGCAGCCAAGTCCCGGGACAGGGTAGCTATGGCTACACCTTC
TRBV10-3	TRBD1	TRBJ2-5	few	CAIKDRQETQYF	TGTGCCATCAAGGACAGGCAAGAGACCCAGTACTTC
TRBV7-3	TRBD1	TRBJ2-5	many	CASSQGQTRGTQYF	TGTGCCAGCAGCCAGGGACAGACGAGAGGGACCCAGTACTTC
TRBV12-3/TRBV12-4	-	TRBJ2-1	many	CASSKPRGDNEQFF	TGTGCCAGCAGTAAGCCAAGGGGAGACAATGAGCAGTTCTTC
TRBV2	-	TRBJ2-7	many	CASRETHEQYF	TGTGCCAGCAGGGAAACACACGAGCAGTACTTC
TRBV2	-	TRBJ2-7	-	CASGGGIAYEQYF	TGTGCCAGCGGGGGGGGCATCGCCTACGAGCAGTACTTC
TRBV24-1	TRBD2	TRBJ2-1	medium-sized	CATSDSGTSGFNEQFF	TGTGCCACCAGTGATTCCGGGACTAGCGGGTTCAATGAGCAGTTCTTC
TRBV24-1	-	TRBJ1-2	few	CATSDLDGYTF	TGTGCCACCAGTGATTTGGATGGCTACACCTTC
TRBV6-6	TRBD2	TRBJ2-7	-	CASTDLGLAGVGKYF	TGTGCCAGCACCGACCTGGGACTAGCGGGAGTCGGGAAGTACTTC
TRBV2	-	TRBJ1-4	few	CASREQGSNEKLFF	TGTGCCAGCAGAGAACAGGGCTCTAATGAAAAACTGTTTTTT
TRBV6-5	-	TRBJ1-1	few	CASRPRGGGFTEAFF	TGTGCCAGCAGACCCCGGGGAGGAGGTTTCACTGAAGCTTTCTTT
TRBV7-2	TRBD1	TRBJ1-6	many	CASSLTQPRTGDGSPLHF	TGTGCCAGCAGCTTAACCCAACCAAGAACAGGGGACGGTTCACCCCTCCACTTT
TRBV6-2/TRBV6-3	TRBD2	TRBJ2-1	few	CASTVPRTSGSGGQFF	TGTGCCAGCACCGTACCTCGGACTAGCGGGAGTGGGGGGCAGTTCTTC
TRBV7-9	TRBD2	TRBJ2-1	few	CASSPLNGLAGESEQFF	TGTGCCAGCAGCCCCCTAAACGGACTAGCGGGAGAAAGTGAGCAGTTCTTC
TRBV9	-	TRBJ1-6	-	CASSSVGGYSPLHF	TGTGCCAGCAGCTCGGTTGGGGGGTATTCACCCCTCCACTTT
TRBV5-1	TRBD1	TRBJ2-3	-	CASSLAGQGPDTQYF	TGCGCCAGCAGCTTGGCGGGACAGGGGCCAGATACGCAGTATTTT
TRBV7-6	-	TRBJ1-6	many	CASSPGVGNSPLHF	TGTGCCAGCAGCCCCGGGGTTGGGAATTCACCCCTCCACTTT
TRBV20-1	TRBD2	TRBJ2-3	few	CSARPIGTSGSGDTQYF	TGCAGTGCTAGACCAATAGGGACTAGCGGGAGTGGAGATACGCAGTATTTT
TRBV7-3	TRBD1	TRBJ2-5	few	CASSSRPDRGETQYF	TGTGCCAGCAGCTCCCGCCCGGACAGGGGAGAGACCCAGTACTTC
TRBV7-8	-	TRBJ1-1	many	CASSPSGKNTEAFF	TGTGCCAGCAGCCCGTCTGGCAAGAACACTGAAGCTTTCTTT
TRBV15	TRBD1	TRBJ2-5	many	CATSRDRDRVQETQYF	TGTGCCACCAGCAGAGATCGAGACAGGGTACAAGAGACCCAGTACTTC
TRBV28	-	TRBJ2-4	few	CASSLSVAQNIQYF	TGTGCCAGCAGTTTATCGGTGGCTCAAAACATTCAGTACTTC
TRBV7-9	-	TRBJ2-2	many	CASSPYLGRRAGELFF	TGTGCCAGCAGCCCGTATCTGGGGCGGCGGGCCGGGGAGCTGTTTTTT
TRBV28	TRBD1	TRBJ2-1	-	CASQGTGQSYNEQFF	TGTGCCAGCCAGGGGACAGGCCAATCCTACAATGAGCAGTTCTTC
TRBV28	TRBD1	TRBJ1-4	-	CASTGTATNEKLFF	TGTGCCAGCACCGGGACAGCAACTAATGAAAAACTGTTTTTT
TRBV7-6	TRBD2	TRBJ2-5	-	CASSLRTGLAGVYQETQYF	TGTGCCAGCAGCTTAAGAACGGGACTAGCGGGAGTGTACCAAGAGACCCAGTACTTC
TRBV29-1	TRBD1	TRBJ1-1	few	CSVERGPGMNTEAFF	TGCAGCGTTGAAAGGGGGCCCGGTATGAACACTGAAGCTTTCTTT
TRBV19	TRBD1	TRBJ2-2	-	CATTSRGIWDANTGELFF	TGTGCCACCACTTCCAGGGGGATATGGGACGCGAACACCGGGGAGCTGTTTTTT
TRBV18	-	TRBJ1-3	-	CASSSTGTPGNTIYF	TGTGCCAGCTCAAGCACCGGGACGCCAGGAAACACCATATATTTT
TRBV29-1	-	TRBJ1-2	few	CSVGDTNYGYTF	TGCAGCGTTGGGGACACAAACTATGGCTACACCTTC
TRBV4-1	-	TRBJ1-5	few	CASSQGTDSNQPQHF	TGCGCCAGCAGCCAAGGTACCGATAGCAATCAGCCCCAGCATTTT
TRBV6-1	TRBD1	TRBJ2-7	many	CASSPDRVSYEQYF	TGTGCCAGCAGCCCGGACAGGGTTTCCTACGAGCAGTACTTC
TRBV10-3	TRBD1	TRBJ1-1	-	CAISDETTGFAAFF	TGTGCCATCAGCGACGAAACGACAGGGTTCGCAGCTTTCTTT
TRBV7-9	TRBD1	TRBJ1-2	medium-sized	CASSRMGQGNGYTF	TGTGCCAGCAGCCGAATGGGACAGGGAAATGGCTACACCTTC
TRBV11-2	-	TRBJ1-1	many	CASSSPRGVGTEAFF	TGTGCCAGCAGCTCCCCACGGGGGGTGGGGACTGAAGCTTTCTTT
TRBV12-3/TRBV12-4	TRBD1	TRBJ2-7	-	CASSGQGQLTSEQYF	TGTGCCAGCAGTGGACAGGGGCAGTTAACGAGCGAGCAGTACTTC
TRBV3-1	-	TRBJ2-7	few	CASSQAGGGEQYF	TGTGCCAGCAGCCAAGCGGGGGGCGGCGAGCAGTACTTC